Listed below are T cell receptor beta chains from one sample, sequenced in a study of beta chain features in type 1 diabetes. This table comes from immunoSEQ multiplex PCR, and its TCRdb copy is limited to in-frame clones, with some not included. The repertoire holds about 190,000 clones, under 9.5% seen once, with under 0.6% in the top ten. The sequenced sample was central memory CD4+ T cells from blood. The receptors were gathered from a man aged 18 to 30 with type 1 diabetes. Both conserved end residues are part of each CDR3. D genes are given only for firm matches. The size of a clone is reported for some rows only, either as once, few or many, or as a class for expanded clones.

TRBJ1-2	NA	NA	TRBV28	CASSLTGGLGYGYTF	TGTGCCAGCAGTTTAACTGGGGGGTTAGGCTATGGCTACACCTTC
TRBJ2-6	few	NA	TRBV18	CASSPSSGANVLTF	TGTGCCAGCTCACCCAGCTCTGGGGCCAACGTCCTGACTTTC
TRBJ1-1	NA	NA	TRBV18	CASTSQGSMNTEAFF	TGTGCCAGCACTTCTCAGGGTTCCATGAACACTGAAGCTTTCTTT
TRBJ2-1	NA	TRBD2	TRBV27	CASSLLGIAGEEQFF	TGTGCCAGCAGTTTATTAGGGATAGCGGGAGAAGAGCAGTTCTTC
TRBJ1-2	few	NA	TRBV7-2	CASSRSPGDQVYGYTF	TGTGCCAGCAGCCGAAGTCCAGGGGATCAGGTCTATGGCTACACCTTC
TRBJ1-1	NA	NA	TRBV29-1	CSVEQGGGGTEAFF	TGCAGCGTCGAGCAGGGTGGGGGCGGCACTGAAGCTTTCTTT
TRBJ1-2	NA	NA	TRBV4-3	CASSQGRARRAYGYTF	TGCGCCAGCAGCCAAGGCCGAGCTCGGAGGGCTTATGGCTACACCTTC
TRBJ1-1	NA	NA	TRBV11-2	CASSLSWQGNTEAFF	TGTGCCAGCAGCTTAAGCTGGCAGGGGAACACTGAAGCTTTCTTT
TRBJ2-1	few	TRBD2	TRBV5-6	CASSLAPAGNNEQFF	TGTGCCAGCAGCTTGGCTCCAGCGGGGAACAATGAGCAGTTCTTC
TRBJ2-7	once	NA	TRBV27	CASSYQNSVYEQYF	TGTGCCAGCAGTTATCAAAACAGTGTCTACGAGCAGTACTTC
TRBJ2-5	few	NA	TRBV15	CATSRDGDPLKETQYF	TGTGCCACCAGCAGAGATGGAGACCCCTTGAAAGAGACCCAGTACTTC
TRBJ1-2	once	TRBD1	TRBV28	CASSRLKRDRDEGYTF	TGTGCCAGCAGCAGACTTAAGAGGGACAGGGACGAAGGCTACACCTTC
TRBJ2-5	few	TRBD2	TRBV5-4	CASRDAGTSVETQYF	TGTGCCAGCAGGGACGCCGGGACTAGCGTGGAGACCCAGTACTTC
TRBJ1-5	NA	TRBD1	TRBV19	CASSPDRQGRRQPQHF	TGTGCCAGTAGTCCGGACAGACAGGGAAGGCGCCAGCCCCAGCATTTT
TRBJ2-5	NA	TRBD1	TRBV5-5	CASSPNLNDREETQYF	TGTGCCAGCAGCCCGAACCTTAATGACAGGGAAGAGACCCAGTACTTC
TRBJ1-1	NA	TRBD1	TRBV7-2	CASSSGQGVGAFF	TGTGCCAGCAGCTCCGGACAGGGCGTTGGAGCTTTCTTT
TRBJ2-1	few	TRBD2	TRBV5-1	CASRPTSGSSYNEQFF	TGCGCCAGCAGACCGACTAGCGGGAGCTCCTACAATGAGCAGTTCTTC
TRBJ2-7	NA	TRBD1	TRBV5-1	CASSPQTGAPNEQYF	TGCGCCAGCAGCCCTCAGACAGGGGCCCCCAACGAGCAGTACTTC
TRBJ2-5	NA	TRBD1	TRBV28	CASSLVTGGMETQYF	TGTGCCAGCAGTCTTGTGACAGGGGGCATGGAGACCCAGTACTTC
TRBJ2-3	NA	TRBD2	TRBV6-5	CASSYVAGETDTQYF	TGTGCCAGCAGTTACGTAGCGGGAGAGACAGATACGCAGTATTTT